This T cell receptor (beta chain) came from a study of blood T cell repertoires in COVID-19. In the source study's methods: From reference gene primer amplification, estimates of nucleated cell counts were derived. Sequenced by immunoSEQ multiplex PCR; TCRdb stores in-frame clones only, minus some. V and J calls and clone size are given by that table; D and trimming were obtained from the DNA. In the table there are nearly 55,000 clones, over 80% of which are singletons. This receptor was taken from a woman aged 55-70 years with active or convalescent COVID-19. Sequencing input: peripheral blood.

This CDR3 is CASSNPRQGNEKLFF. CDR3 DNA: TGTGCCAGTAGTAATCCCCGACAGGGAAATGAAAAACTGTTTTTT. The chain combines TRBV19 with TRBJ1-4; 7 nucleotides line up with TRBD1. This CDR3 is 15 amino acids long. Germline CDR1 LNHDA, CDR2 SQIVND (reference sequence). V dropped 4 bases and J dropped 5; count of bases not matched to a gene: 7.